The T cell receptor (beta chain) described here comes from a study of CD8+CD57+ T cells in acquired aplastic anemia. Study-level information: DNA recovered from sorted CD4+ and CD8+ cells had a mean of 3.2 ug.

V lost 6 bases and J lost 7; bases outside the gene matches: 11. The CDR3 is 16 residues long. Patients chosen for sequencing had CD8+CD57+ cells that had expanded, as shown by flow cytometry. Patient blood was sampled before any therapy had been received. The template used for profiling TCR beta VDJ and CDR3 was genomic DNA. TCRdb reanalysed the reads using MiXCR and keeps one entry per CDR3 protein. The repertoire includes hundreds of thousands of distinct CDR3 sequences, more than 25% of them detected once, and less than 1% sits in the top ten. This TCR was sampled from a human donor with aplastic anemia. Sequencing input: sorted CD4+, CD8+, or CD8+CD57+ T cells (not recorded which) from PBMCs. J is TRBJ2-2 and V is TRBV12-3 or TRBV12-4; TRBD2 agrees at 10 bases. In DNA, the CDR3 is TGTGCCAGCAGCCCCGTGCTAGCGGGAGTGTACGGGGAGCTGTTTTTT. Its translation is CASSPVLAGVYGELFF.